This T cell receptor (beta chain) was recovered during a study of molecular identifiers for immune sequencing clone quantification. Germline lookup yields CDR1 MDHEN and CDR2 SYDVKM. V lost 6 bases and J 5 bases, leaving 23 bases between the germline ends. This CDR3 contains 16 residues. General observations from the study: Over 98% of effector molecules, yet under 1% of naive-cell molecules, were held by clones above 20 RNA copies.

The sample holds a few counts of this clonotype. Its specificity is unknown. TCRdb reanalysed the PCR reads using MiXCR and keeps one entry per CDR3 protein. This table has approximately 680,000 distinct CDR3 sequences, about 25% appearing once. The receptor was derived from a human donor in good health. Some libraries in this study had Jurkat cell RNA spiked in. The sample taken for sequencing was naive CD8+ T cells from blood, with Jurkat cell RNA spiked in. Subset: FACS-sorted CD8+CD4-CCR7+CD45RA+ naive T cells. The chain is built from TRBV28 and TRBJ2-7; possibly TRBD1 for D (7 bases). CDR3: CASSIRGDGLVHEQYF. The CDR3, as DNA: TGTGCCAGCAGCATCAGGGGGGATGGGCTTGTCCACGAGCAGTACTTC.